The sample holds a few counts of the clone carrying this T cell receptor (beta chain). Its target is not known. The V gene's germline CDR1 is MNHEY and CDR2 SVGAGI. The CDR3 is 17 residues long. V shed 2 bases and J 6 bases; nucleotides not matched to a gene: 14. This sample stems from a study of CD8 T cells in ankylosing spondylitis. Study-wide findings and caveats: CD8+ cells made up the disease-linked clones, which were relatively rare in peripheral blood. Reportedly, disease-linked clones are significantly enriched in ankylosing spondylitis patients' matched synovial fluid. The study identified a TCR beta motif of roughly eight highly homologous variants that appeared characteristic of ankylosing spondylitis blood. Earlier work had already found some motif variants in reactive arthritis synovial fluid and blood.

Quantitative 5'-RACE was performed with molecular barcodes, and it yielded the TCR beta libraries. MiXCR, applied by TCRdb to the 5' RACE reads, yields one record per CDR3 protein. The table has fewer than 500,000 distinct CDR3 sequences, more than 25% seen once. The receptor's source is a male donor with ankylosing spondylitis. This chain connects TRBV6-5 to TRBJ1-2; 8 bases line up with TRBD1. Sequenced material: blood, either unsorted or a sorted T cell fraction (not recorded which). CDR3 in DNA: TGTGCCAGCAGTTACCCCGCCGGGACAGGTTATTTCGATGGCTACACCTTC. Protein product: CASSYPAGTGYFDGYTF.